This TCR beta chain is from a study of CD8 T cells in Susac syndrome. As for the study in general: When their blood was taken, the Susac syndrome patients had either not yet had any therapy, were taking corticosteroids, or were taking intravenous immunoglobulin alone.

The CDR3 contains 14 residues. Germline V gene lookup returns CDR1 MNHEY and CDR2 SVGEGT. Trimming removed 0 bases from V and 4 bases from J, with 7 bases in between. The CD8+ and CD4+ T cells were negatively isolated, with the TEMRA cells enriched by FACS. RNA totalling about 0.5 to 1 ug underwent reverse transcription with random hexamers. The method of amplification for TCR beta CDR3 was immunoSEQ multiplex PCR, covering 54 Vbeta and 13 Jbeta. TCRdb fed the immunoSEQ multiplex PCR reads into MiXCR, producing one record per CDR3 protein. Among 74,000 or so distinct CDR3 sequences listed, approximately 94% were seen once. This clonotype was detected only once.

The sequence came from a human donor with Susac syndrome. Input material: CD4+ T cells from PBMCs. V usage is TRBV6-2 or TRBV6-3 and J usage is TRBJ2-1; D unclear. The CDR3 DNA reads TGTGCCAGCAGTTACTCGCTACCATACAATGAGCAGTTCTTC. This sequence encodes CASSYSLPYNEQFF.